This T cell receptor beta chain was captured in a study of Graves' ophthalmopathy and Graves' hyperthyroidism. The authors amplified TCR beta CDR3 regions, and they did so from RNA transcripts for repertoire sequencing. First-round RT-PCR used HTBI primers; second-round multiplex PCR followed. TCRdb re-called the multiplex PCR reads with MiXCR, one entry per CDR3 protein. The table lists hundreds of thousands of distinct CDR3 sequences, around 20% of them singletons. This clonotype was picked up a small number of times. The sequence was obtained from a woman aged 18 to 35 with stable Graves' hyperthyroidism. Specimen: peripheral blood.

CDR3 sequence reads: CSVDSGTGGFESGELFF. The CDR3 DNA reads as TGCAGCGTTGATTCGGGAACAGGGGGCTTTGAGTCCGGGGAGCTGTTTTTT. The V call is TRBV29-1, the J call TRBJ2-2, with TRBD1 matching over 9 bases. J lost 6 bases, V lost 3 bases, and 14 bases had no gene match. The CDR3 sequence is 17 residues long. CDR1 is SQVTM and CDR2 is ANQGSEA in the germline V gene.